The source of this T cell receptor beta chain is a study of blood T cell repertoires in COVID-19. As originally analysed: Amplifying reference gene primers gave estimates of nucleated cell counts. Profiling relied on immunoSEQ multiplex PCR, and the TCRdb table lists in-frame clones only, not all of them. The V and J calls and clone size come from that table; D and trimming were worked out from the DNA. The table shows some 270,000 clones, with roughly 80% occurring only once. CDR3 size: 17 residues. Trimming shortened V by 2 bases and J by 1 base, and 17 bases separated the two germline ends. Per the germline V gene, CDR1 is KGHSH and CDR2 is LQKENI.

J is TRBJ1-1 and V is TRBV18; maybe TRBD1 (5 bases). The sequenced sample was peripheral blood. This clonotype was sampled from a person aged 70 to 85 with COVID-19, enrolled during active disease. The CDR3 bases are TGTGCCAGCTCACCATTGCAGGGCCTGGTGGAGAACACTGAAGCTTTCTTT. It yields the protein CASSPLQGLVENTEAFF.